This TCR beta chain was identified in a study of regulatory T cells in long-lasting Graves disease. The time point is: newly diagnosed GD, antithyroid drugs for less than 3 months. PBMCs were the source of the RNA used for TCR sequencing. According to the study, TCR beta libraries were built with iRepertoire HTBI primers and CDR3-region Arm-PCR. TCRdb fed the multiplex PCR reads into MiXCR, producing one record per CDR3 protein. The table records roughly 530,000 distinct CDR3 sequences, roughly a sixth of them present only once. From germline, CDR1 is SNHLY and CDR2 FYNNEI. The CDR3 sequence is 12 residues long. Details on this clonotype: Germline is not matched at one junction end, which may reflect a read error.

Another study also made use of these data, one on T cells in Graves' hyperthyroidism and ophthalmopathy. That paper states: Diagnosing involved the use of clinical symptoms, serum thyroxine and TRAb, thyroid ultrasound and orbital computed tomography.

The V and J genes are TRBV2 and TRBJ2-1, with TRBD2 matching over 8 bases. The receptor was isolated from a woman aged 35-65 years with Graves disease. Sample: peripheral blood mononuclear cells (PBMCs), taken at new diagnosis, from a patient treated with antithyroid drugs. CDR3 bases: TGTGCCAGCAGGGACGGGGGGGGGACTCTTCTCTTC. The encoded protein is CASRDGGGTLLF.